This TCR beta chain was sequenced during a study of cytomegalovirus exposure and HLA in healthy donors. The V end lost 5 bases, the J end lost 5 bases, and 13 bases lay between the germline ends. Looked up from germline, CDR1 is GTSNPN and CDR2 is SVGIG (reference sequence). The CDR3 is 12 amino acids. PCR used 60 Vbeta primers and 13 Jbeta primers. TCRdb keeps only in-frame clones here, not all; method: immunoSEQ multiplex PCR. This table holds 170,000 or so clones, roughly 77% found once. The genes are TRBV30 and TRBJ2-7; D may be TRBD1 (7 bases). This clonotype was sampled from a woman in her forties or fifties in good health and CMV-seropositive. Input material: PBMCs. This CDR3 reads CAWAGQIDEQYF. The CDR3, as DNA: TGTGCCTGGGCGGGACAGATCGACGAGCAGTACTTC.